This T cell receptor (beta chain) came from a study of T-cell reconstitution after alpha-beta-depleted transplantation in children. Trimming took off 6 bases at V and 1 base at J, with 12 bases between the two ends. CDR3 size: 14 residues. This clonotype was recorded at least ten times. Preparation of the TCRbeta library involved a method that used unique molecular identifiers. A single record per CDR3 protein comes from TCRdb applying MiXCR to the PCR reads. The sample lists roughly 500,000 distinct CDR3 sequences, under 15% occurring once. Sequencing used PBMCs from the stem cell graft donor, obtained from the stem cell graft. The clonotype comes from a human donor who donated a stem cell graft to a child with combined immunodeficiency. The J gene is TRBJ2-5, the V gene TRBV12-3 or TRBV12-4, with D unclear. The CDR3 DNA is TGTGCCAGCAGCCTTGGGCGGTTCCAAGAGACCCAGTACTTC. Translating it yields CASSLGRFQETQYF.